Presented here are 30 T cell receptor beta chains from one specimen sequenced in a study of T-cell memory formation after mild COVID-19. TCRdb ran MiXCR on the 5' RACE reads and lists one entry per CDR3 protein. The sample contains 250,000 to 350,000 distinct CDR3 sequences, roughly 21% of which appear only once. The sequenced material came from PBMCs or a T cell subset sorted from them (not recorded which). The receptors were gathered from a man between 18 and 29 years old who had mild COVID-19 (a few samples of this study predate the infection). Cell type and time point are not known.

This chain links TRBV20-1 with TRBJ2-1; 8 bases line up with TRBD2. The J segment lost 4 bases and the V segment lost 4 bases, leaving 3 bases of the junction unmatched. The V gene's germline CDR1 is DFQATT and CDR2 SNEGSKA (reference sequence). The CDR3 loop spans 13 amino acids. As DNA, the CDR3 is TGCAGTGCTACCCGGGGGGGGTACAATGAGCAGTTCTTC. Its protein is CSATRGGYNEQFF.

The chain combines TRBV4-3 with TRBJ2-2, with D possibly being TRBD1 (5 bases). Germline CDR1 LGHNA, CDR2 YSLEER. Trimming removed 0 bases at V and 7 bases at J, with 6 bases between. The CDR3 runs to 13 residues. In DNA, the CDR3 is TGCGCCAGCAGCCAAGAACAGGACGGGGAGCTGTTTTTT. Translating gives CASSQEQDGELFF.

This clonotype was seen a few times. The rearrangement joins TRBV12-3 or TRBV12-4 to TRBJ2-3; the D call may be TRBD1 or TRBD2 (6 bases each). CDR3 length: 13 amino acids. V lost 1 base to trimming and J lost 7 bases, with 9 bases between them. CDR3 in DNA: TGTGCCAGCAGTTTAGGGGGGGCGAATACGCAGTATTTT. As protein: CASSLGGANTQYF.

A few counts support this clonotype. The chain has TRBV6-6 and TRBJ1-1, with D perhaps TRBD1 (5 bases). CDR3 size: 15 residues. The V gene's germline CDR1 is MNHNY and CDR2 SVGAGI (reference sequence). With 5 bases removed from V and 0 bases from J, the gap between germline ends came to 13 bases. The CDR3 nucleotides are TGTGCCAGCAGTGACCCCCTGACAGTGAACACTGAAGCTTTCTTT. Translated, it gives CASSDPLTVNTEAFF.

In this sample, this clonotype turned up a few times. The rearrangement joins TRBV5-1 to TRBJ1-1; D is possibly TRBD1 (5 bases). CDR1 SGHRS and CDR2 YFSETQ come from the germline V gene. V was pared by 4 bases and J by 2 bases, with 12 bases between. There are 14 residues in the CDR3. The CDR3 region has the DNA TGCGCCAGCAGCGTCGGGACTCCCAACACTGAAGCTTTCTTT. Encoded protein: CASSVGTPNTEAFF.

The rearrangement joins TRBV3-1 to TRBJ2-2; 8 bases fit TRBD2. In germline, CDR1 is LGHDT, CDR2 YNNKEL (reference sequence). The junction had 2 bases not matched to a gene; V was cut back by 5 bases and J by 6 bases. CDR3 length equals 13 residues. In DNA form, the CDR3 reads TGTGCCAGCAGCGCGGGACTAGCCGGGGAGCTGTTTTTT. It specifies CASSAGLAGELFF. Full variable domain (rest looked up from reference TRBV3-1 and TRBJ2-2): DTAVSQTPKYLVTQMGNDKSIKCEQNLGHDTMYWYKQDSKKFLKIMFSYNNKELIINETVPNRFSPKSPDKAHLNLHINSLELGDSAVYFCASSAGLAGELFFGEGSRLTVL.

The V call is TRBV20-1, the J call TRBJ1-5; D is undetermined. The CDR3 has 13 amino acids. From germline, CDR1 is DFQATT and CDR2 SNEGSKA (reference sequence). Trimming took off 4 bases at V and 6 bases at J, with 13 bases between the two ends. For the CDR3, the DNA is TGCAGTGCTACCGGGATCCGAGGTCAGCCCCAGCATTTT. Its translation: CSATGIRGQPQHF.

This chain joins TRBV19 and TRBJ1-1; possibly TRBD1 for D (5 bases). Trimming took 4 bases from V and 0 from J, leaving 9 bases between them. This CDR3 is 14 amino acids long. Germline lookup yields CDR1 LNHDA and CDR2 SQIVND (reference sequence). The CDR3 coding sequence is TGTGCCAGTAGTAAGACAGCCATGAACACTGAAGCTTTCTTT. Translated: CASSKTAMNTEAFF.

This chain uses TRBV7-2 with TRBJ1-2; D is perhaps TRBD1 (5 bases). This CDR3 is 13 amino acids long. Trimming removed 5 bases from V and 5 bases from J, with 12 bases in between. Germline assignment: CDR1 SGHTA and CDR2 FQGNSA. The CDR3 here is CASSQGLGYGYTF. Written as DNA, the CDR3 is TGTGCCAGCAGCCAGGGACTGGGTTATGGCTACACCTTC.

About this clonotype itself: A junction boundary mismatches the germline segment, possibly from a read error. The V call is TRBV7-7, the J call TRBJ2-5, with no clear D. The CDR3 has 13 amino acids. The germline CDR1 and CDR2 sequences are SSHAT and FNYEAQ (reference sequence). CDR3 sequence: CASSPAYQETQCF. CDR3 coding DNA: TGTGCCAGCAGCCCCGCGTACCAAGAGACCCAGTGCTTC. Filled out from reference TRBV7-7 and TRBJ2-5, the complete variable domain reads GAGVSQSPRYKVTKRGQDVTLRCDPISSHATLYWYQQALGQGPEFLTYFNYEAQPDKSGLPSDRFSAERPEGSISTLTIQRTEQRDSAMYRCASSPAYQETQCFGPGTRLLVL.

The chain uses TRBV5-1 and TRBJ2-5; possibly TRBD1 or TRBD2 for D (5 bases each). This CDR3 comprises 13 residues. CDR1 and CDR2 (germline): SGHRS, YFSETQ. With 4 bases removed from V and 5 bases from J, the gap between germline ends came to 12 bases. CDR3 nucleotides: TGCGCCAGCAGCAGACGATGGGGGGAGACCCAGTACTTC. Translated: CASSRRWGETQYF.

This clonotype has a count of ten or more. J is TRBJ1-1 and V is TRBV7-2; D remains unclear. Germline assignment: CDR1 SGHTA and CDR2 FQGNSA. There are 13 residues in the CDR3. V dropped 4 bases and J dropped 4 bases, with 10 bases sitting between them. CDR3 in amino acids: CASSSTGFTEAFF. In DNA form, the CDR3 reads TGTGCCAGCAGCTCTACGGGTTTCACTGAAGCTTTCTTT.

This sequence joins TRBV6-1 and TRBJ2-7, with D hard to call. V lost 7 bases, J lost 4 bases, and 5 bases lay in between. Germline CDR1 is MNHNS and CDR2 is SASEGT. The CDR3 length is 10 residues. In DNA form, the CDR3 reads TGTGCCAGCAATAGTTACGAGCAGTACTTC. The encoded protein is CASNSYEQYF.

This clonotype was picked up a small number of times. This chain joins TRBV2 and TRBJ1-1; D unclear. The CDR3 loop spans 13 amino acids. V was shortened by 9 bases and J by 1 base, with 12 bases between the two germline ends. The germline V gene has CDR1 SNHLY and CDR2 FYNNEI. In DNA, the CDR3 is TGTGCCAGATCCGGGGTGGCGAACACTGAAGCTTTCTTT. Its translation: CARSGVANTEAFF.

This clonotype was detected only a few times. This chain's CDR3 is CASSGDLGNTIYF. The CDR3 DNA is TGCGCCAGCAGCGGGGATCTGGGAAACACCATATATTTT. V and J are TRBV5-1 and TRBJ1-3, with D uncertain. The CDR3 has 13 amino acids. The V and J ends lost 4 bases and 4 bases respectively, with 9 bases between them. Germline loops: CDR1 SGHRS, CDR2 YFSETQ.

V and J are TRBV5-1 and TRBJ1-4; D may be TRBD1 (6 bases). The CDR3 spans 16 residues. V gave up 0 bases and J gave up 6 bases, with 15 bases separating them. Germline CDR1 reads SGHRS; CDR2 reads YFSETQ. The CDR3 sequence is CASSLDRAAAHEKLFF. DNA for the CDR3: TGCGCCAGCAGCTTGGACAGGGCGGCAGCCCATGAAAAACTGTTTTTT.

This chain uses TRBV11-1 with TRBJ2-3; perhaps TRBD2 as D (5 bases). Germline loops: CDR1 SGHAT, CDR2 FQDESV (reference sequence). The CDR3 loop spans 14 amino acids. V was pared by 5 bases and J by 4 bases, with 13 bases between. CDR3 DNA: TGTGCCAGCAGCCCGGGATCGTATCCAGATACGCAGTATTTT. It encodes CASSPGSYPDTQYF.

The chain is built from TRBV6-4 and TRBJ1-2; weak D call: TRBD1 (5 bases). The germline V gene has CDR1 MRHNA and CDR2 SNTAGT. The V gene lost 0 bases and the J gene lost 7 bases, with 9 bases spanning the gap. CDR3 length equals 13 residues. The CDR3, as DNA: TGTGCCAGCAGTGACTCTTCAGGGATTGGCTACACCTTC. Translated: CASSDSSGIGYTF.

The CDR3 here is CASSPPRGGREAFF. CDR3 coding DNA: TGTGCCAGCAGCCCGCCTCGGGGGGGGCGGGAAGCTTTCTTT. The V and J genes are TRBV3-1 and TRBJ1-1, with a possible D match to TRBD1 (6 bases). CDR1 and CDR2 from the germline V gene are LGHDT and YNNKEL (reference sequence). CDR3 length: 14 amino acids. Trimming cost V 4 bases and J 8 bases, with 17 bases left between them.

The chain uses TRBV6-6 and TRBJ1-3, with D unclear. The germline V gene encodes CDR1 MNHNY and CDR2 SVGAGI (reference sequence). V lost 4 bases and J 0 bases, leaving 13 bases between the germline ends. The CDR3 totals 16 residues. CDR3 nucleotide sequence: TGTGCCAGCAGTTGGACTCGACAACACTCTGGAAACACCATATATTTT. It translates to CASSWTRQHSGNTIYF.

The chain couples TRBV14 to TRBJ2-3, with 9 bases fitting TRBD1. In germline, CDR1 is SGHDN, CDR2 FVKESK. Losses at the gene ends were 2 bases for V and 3 bases for J; bases not matched to a gene: 6. The CDR3 totals 16 residues. Here the CDR3 reads CASSQYRGLGTDTQYF. Here the CDR3 DNA reads TGTGCCAGCAGCCAATACAGGGGGCTCGGGACAGATACGCAGTATTTT. The variable domain in full, with the rest retrieved from reference TRBV14 and TRBJ2-3, is EAGVTQFPSHSVIEKGQTVTLRCDPISGHDNLYWYRRVMGKEIKFLLHFVKESKQDESGMPNNRFLAERTGGTYSTLKVQPAELEDSGVYFCASSQYRGLGTDTQYFGPGTRLTVL.

This clonotype was recorded many times. This chain connects TRBV7-9 to TRBJ2-1, with unresolved D. V was cut by 5 bases and J by 4 bases, with 6 bases left in between. Per germline, CDR1 SEHNR and CDR2 FQNEAQ (reference sequence). CDR3 size: 12 residues. The DNA for the CDR3 is TGTGCCAGCAGCCTTCAGTACAATGAGCAGTTCTTC. Protein product: CASSLQYNEQFF.

V and J are TRBV5-1 and TRBJ2-1; 9 bases match TRBD1. The CDR3 spans 15 residues. Germline lookup yields CDR1 SGHRS and CDR2 YFSETQ. J lost 7 bases, V lost 5 bases, and 10 bases had no gene match. The CDR3 DNA follows: TGCGCCAGCAGGTCACCGGGACAGGGAGAAAATGAGCAGTTCTTC. The encoded protein is CASRSPGQGENEQFF.

The sample holds a few counts of this clonotype. The V call is TRBV5-6, the J call TRBJ1-2; D is unclear. The CDR3 has 15 residues. The V end lost 0 bases, the J end lost 7 bases, and 16 bases lay between the germline ends. Germline V CDR1 and CDR2: SGHDT, YYEEEE. In DNA form, the CDR3 reads TGTGCCAGCAGCTTGGAACTACACTTTCTGGGTGGCTACACCTTC. This encodes CASSLELHFLGGYTF.

The V and J genes are TRBV19 and TRBJ2-2; D might be TRBD1 (5 bases). The CDR3 contains 14 residues. V was shortened by 5 bases and J by 4 bases, with 11 bases between the two germline ends. Germline V gene lookup returns CDR1 LNHDA and CDR2 SQIVND (reference sequence). CDR3 DNA: TGTGCCAGTAGTCCAGGGATCGTCACCGGGGAGCTGTTTTTT. As protein: CASSPGIVTGELFF.

The chain joins TRBV4-3 to TRBJ2-2; no clear D. V was clipped by 4 bases and J by 3 bases, with 21 bases between them. This CDR3 is built from 18 residues. Germline V CDR1 and CDR2: LGHNA, YSLEER. The DNA for the CDR3 is TGCGCCAGCAGCCCCAACGGGCCGGGTGCGATGGACACCGGGGAGCTGTTTTTT. Protein sequence: CASSPNGPGAMDTGELFF.

The rearrangement joins TRBV7-9 to TRBJ1-6; the D is unclear. The CDR3 loop spans 13 amino acids. V dropped 5 bases and J dropped 8 bases, with 10 bases sitting between them. Germline V gene lookup returns CDR1 SEHNR and CDR2 FQNEAQ (reference sequence). Here the CDR3 DNA reads TGTGCCAGCAGCCCTAGGGTGGATTCACCCCTCCACTTT. This sequence encodes CASSPRVDSPLHF.

This clonotype was counted a few times. The V gene is TRBV12-3 or TRBV12-4, the J gene TRBJ1-1; D is unresolved. The CDR3 extends over 12 amino acids. Trimming removed 6 bases at V and 7 bases at J, with 12 bases between. The DNA of the CDR3 is TGTGCCAGCAGAAACCTCGGGGATGAAGCTTTCTTT. Encoded protein: CASRNLGDEAFF.

The CDR3 DNA reads as TGTGCCACCAGCAGAGAAAGCAGGGAGGAGCAGTTCTTC. This translates into CATSRESREEQFF. The chain has TRBV15 and TRBJ2-1; D possibly uses TRBD1 or TRBD2 (5 bases each). The CDR3 extends over 13 amino acids. Trimming took 0 bases from V and 10 from J, leaving 10 bases between them. CDR1 is LNHNV and CDR2 is YYDKDF in the germline V gene (reference sequence).

The V gene is TRBV28, the J gene TRBJ1-5; D is unclear. With 2 bases removed from V and 6 bases from J, the gap between germline ends came to 8 bases. The CDR3 is made up of 13 amino acids. Germline-derived CDR1 and CDR2 are MDHEN and SYDVKM. The CDR3 coding sequence is TGTGCCAGCAGTTTAAACGGGGTTCAGCCCCAGCATTTT. Residues: CASSLNGVQPQHF.